Here is one T cell receptor (beta chain) with its context. This clonotype was counted many times. The specificity of this receptor is unknown. Base-call qualities are not available, and no considerably larger clone is one nucleotide away. This sample was taken from a study of regulatory T cells in long-lasting Graves disease (dated by TCRdb to the early 2020s). For the wider study: Patients with newly diagnosed Graves' disease had been on antithyroid drugs for under 3 months. Patients with persistent Graves' disease were compared with patients with newly diagnosed Graves' disease using TCR sequencing and RNA sequencing of peripheral blood. The study took place in China and was registered as a clinical trial. TCR sequencing covered roughly 13 persistent and approximately 20 newly diagnosed Graves' disease patients, around 33 samples in total.

The cysteine opens and the phenylalanine closes a CDR3 of 18 amino acids. Of all the DNA, just the CDR3 is kept, 54 bases in frame from base 1. CDR1 and CDR2, looked up from the germline V gene, are SGHRS and YFSETQ. Deletion took 4 bases off V and 5 bases off J, with a span of 27 bases between the germline ends. In light of the paper, this sample's time point label describes: newly diagnosed GD, antithyroid drugs for less than 3 months. For both TCR sequencing and RNA sequencing, RNA was extracted from PBMCs in TRIzol. The diagnosis of Graves' disease followed American Thyroid Association guidelines. Patients were recruited from an endocrinology department in Xi'an, China. Each patient gave approximately 10 milliliters of peripheral blood, collected in an EDTA anticoagulant tube. PBMCs were isolated by Ficoll Paque Plus density gradient separation without further T cell sorting. An Agilent 2100 Bioanalyzer and agarose gel were used to assess RNA quality, and a NanoDrop 2000 was used to measure RNA concentration.

The method was multiplex PCR. TCRdb shows the sequencer as Illumina HiSeq 4000. CDR3 regions were amplified by Arm-PCR with iRepertoire HTBI primers to construct TCR beta libraries. Gel purification was performed on PCR products prior to sequencing. The published analysis was carried out like this. Gene usage analysis of CDR3 amino acid clonotypes relied on the roughly 67 TRBV and about 15 TRBJ segments identified across samples. Filtered high-quality paired reads were merged into contigs using COPE and FqMerger. BLAST was used to align contigs to IMGT TRBV, TRBD and TRBJ reference genes, with CDR3 defined following IMGT. Clonotypes above 0.1% frequency were classified as highly expanded clones. Repertoire diversity was measured by Shannon entropy, and V-J evenness by the Gini coefficient. Clonotypes shared by more than one individual were considered public. TCRdb trimmed public reads at Q25 via fastp, called clones via MiXCR and kept in-frame beta chains. Rows with one shared CDR3 protein collapse into an entry with the most common genes and DNA. It is TCRdb's table, rather than the study itself, that gives the V and J calls and clone size. Present in this sample are about 470,000 distinct CDR3 sequences, around 16% of which were seen just once. Over 9% of the sample is held by the ten biggest clonotypes.

Study-wide findings and limitations: Only peripheral blood was studied, because thyroid tissue, the primary lesion, was inaccessible. Sequencing and analysis were limited to the TCR beta chain. Compared with newly diagnosed patients, persistent Graves' disease patients had lower TCR Shannon entropy and fewer highly expanded clones, which suggests clonal expansion. TRBV28, TRBJ1-2 and TRBJ2-5 were preferentially used in persistent disease, while TRBV20-1 and TRBJ2-1 were favored in newly diagnosed disease. The authors noted that the small sample size was a limitation that may lower accuracy. More public clonotypes were shared among persistent patients (under 3,000) than among newly diagnosed patients (roughly 1,000).

This sample also appeared in a second study, on T cells in Graves' hyperthyroidism and ophthalmopathy. Drawing on the second study: Stable Graves' hyperthyroidism was defined as the absence of progression to ophthalmopathy over 18 months of follow-up. Hyperthyroidism patients were newly diagnosed, had a disease duration of under 2 months, and were aged 18 to 65 years. Exclusion was applied to patients with uncontrolled infections, other autoimmune diseases, pregnancy or lactation. Diagnoses were established on the basis of clinical symptoms, serum thyroxine and TRAb, thyroid ultrasound, and orbital computed tomography. For the first round of RT-PCR on the TCR CDR3, the HTBI primer set was used together with the Qiagen OneStep RT-PCR kit. Blood samples also contained most of the expanded thyroid clonotypes (frequency above 0.001), which suggests that blood repertoires may reflect thyroid immune responses. A model built on a 13 V-J signature distinguished ophthalmopathy from stable hyperthyroidism, reaching 85% to 90% sensitivity and around 81% specificity in cross-validation and 80%/75% in testing. In validation, the model predicted progression to ophthalmopathy with around 71% sensitivity and 72% to 85% specificity, a median of roughly seven months before onset. To identify TCR V-J signatures that set the groups apart, the researchers used a discovery cohort of approximately 98 patients, made up of roughly 45 with Graves' ophthalmopathy and some 58 with stable Graves' hyperthyroidism. Whether ophthalmopathy could be predicted prospectively was tested in an independent validation cohort made up of about 18 hyperthyroidism patients plus 17 patients who later progressed to ophthalmopathy. The approximately 97 discovery patients were randomly divided into training and test sets at a 7:3 ratio. In roughly six Graves' hyperthyroidism patients, the study also compared T-cell repertoires from thyroid tissue with T-cell repertoires from blood. Once sampling was done, hyperthyroidism patients were given methimazole at a starting dose of 30 mg daily, whereas ophthalmopathy patients were given high-dose intravenous methylprednisolone. The libraries were constructed in a second round of multiplex PCR and then size-selected and purified. The libraries were sequenced on an Illumina HiSeq2000 using paired-end 100 bp reads. SOAPnuke was used to process the raw data, removing reads that contained adapters or uncalled bases, had a mean Phred below 15, or lacked an exact match to the constant primer or identifier. COPE v1.2.5 was used to merge high-quality paired reads, and clonotypes were defined as unique nucleotide sequences. Clonotypes were aligned to IMGT TRBV, TRBD and TRBJ reference segments using MiTCR v1.1. The analysis included only V-J combinations with a frequency above 0.0001, which together covered roughly 99% of the repertoires. A TCS score was defined as the ratio between F50 (clonal expansion) and ExV (chaos), using BLOSUM62-based TCRdist between CDR3 peptides within each V-J. Welch's t-statistics and random forest reduced several hundred V-J features to 13, which were used in a naive Bayes classifier (R e1071). No statistical method was used to set the sample size in advance, and investigators knew the group allocation. According to the paper, TCR Vbeta CDR3 sequencing was carried out on about 140 peripheral blood samples, which came from around 43 ophthalmopathy, around 75 hyperthyroidism and approximately 17 progressor patients.

This clonotype was obtained from a man aged 35-49 years with Graves disease. Donor details come from another sample of the same person, matched by shared clones. The chain uses TRBV5-1 and TRBJ2-5; TRBD2 is a possible D gene, resting on 7 matching bases. Sequencing used peripheral blood mononuclear cells (PBMCs), obtained at new diagnosis, from a patient treated with antithyroid drugs. The CDR3 amino acid sequence is: CASSPEQGGNAVRETQYF. The DNA reads as follows: TGCGCCAGCAGCCCGGAACAGGGAGGGAATGCGGTTAGGGAGACCCAGTACTTC.